This T cell receptor beta chain was captured by sequencing in a study of T cell responses to AZD1222 COVID-19 vaccine. In the study overall: Pooled together were second doses at about 4 or about 12 weeks.

Sequencing was performed with immunoSEQ multiplex PCR; in TCRdb, only in-frame clones are kept and a portion is missing. Of about 66,000 clones in the sample, less than 90% were seen once. The CDR3 loop spans 18 amino acids. Germline-derived CDR1 and CDR2 are SGHTA and FQGTGA. The V and J ends lost 5 bases and 5 bases, in that order; junction bases with no gene match: 17. The specimen comprised peripheral blood, sampled on day 0 of AZD1222 vaccination. The J gene is TRBJ2-3, the V gene TRBV7-3; 9 bases are a match to TRBD2. This sequence was found in an adult in good health. CDR3 coding DNA: TGTGCCAGCAGCACCGACCCCCCGCGGGGGGGCCTTCGAGATACGCAGTATTTT. Amino acid sequence: CASSTDPPRGGLRDTQYF.